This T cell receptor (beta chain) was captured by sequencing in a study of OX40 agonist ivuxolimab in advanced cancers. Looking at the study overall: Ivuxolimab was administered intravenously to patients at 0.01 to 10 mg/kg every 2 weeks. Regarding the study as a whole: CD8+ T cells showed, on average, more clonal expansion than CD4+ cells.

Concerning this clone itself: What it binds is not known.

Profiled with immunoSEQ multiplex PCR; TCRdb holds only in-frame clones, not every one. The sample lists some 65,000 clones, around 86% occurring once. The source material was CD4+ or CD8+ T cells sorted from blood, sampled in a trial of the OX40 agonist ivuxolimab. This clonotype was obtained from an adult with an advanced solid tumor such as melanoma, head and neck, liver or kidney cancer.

CDR3 bases: TGTGCCAGCAGCTCACCTCAGGGGGCGGGGAGGAATTCACCCCTCCACTTT. It specifies CASSSPQGAGRNSPLHF. This chain uses TRBV7-9 with TRBJ1-6; 8 nucleotides line up with TRBD1. V lost 4 bases to trimming and J lost 7 bases; unmatched junction nucleotides: 12. The CDR3 contains 17 residues. Germline V gives CDR1 SEHNR, CDR2 FQNEAQ (reference sequence). The full variable domain, completed using reference TRBV7-9 and TRBJ1-6, is DTGVSQNPRHKITKRGQNVTFRCDPISEHNRLYWYRQTLGQGPEFLTYFQNEAQLEKSRLLSDRFSAERPKGSFSTLEIQRTEQGDSAMYLCASSSPQGAGRNSPLHFGNGTRLTVT.